The present TCR beta chain was sequenced within a study of cytomegalovirus exposure and HLA in healthy donors (dated by TCRdb to about 2017). For the wider study: An earlier analysis of some 620 of the donors reported approximately 300 Gb of sequence data and 95 million to 140 million unique TCR beta sequences obtained from 180 million or so T cells. Of the approximately 400 genotyped donors, approximately 80% fell in the genetic ancestry cluster associated with self-reported Caucasian donors. In the later analysis, no new phenotypic data were used to find candidate immune exposures; instead, reliance was placed on TCR beta sequences and their occurrence across donors. In an earlier analysis of over 550 of the donors, high-throughput TCR beta sequencing was used to judge whether each TCR beta V gene segment behaved as functional or pseudogenic. Alongside the repertoire data, information on donor age, sex, ethnicity and CMV serostatus was compiled. Among around 400 genotyped donors of the cohort, an average of 235,054 unique TCR beta nucleotide sequences were sequenced per donor, 15% to 20% of them non-productive. A few DR-DQ haplotypes were treated as single units for association and clustering because of strong linkage in the cohort. The T cell repertoires of roughly 660 subjects were profiled by immunosequencing and related to cytomegalovirus serostatus. Approximately 310 gigabases of sequencing data and approximately 91 million unique TCR sequences made up an early release that covered some 640 HLA-typed donors. Along with the 666-subject first cohort, a separate validation cohort of approximately 110 different subjects was used. The number of donors typed differed by locus, with roughly 620-630 for A, B, C, DRB1 and DQB1, roughly 520 for DQA1, some 570 for DPA1, and some 440 for DPB1. A later genetic analysis took genome-wide SNP genotypes for about 65% of the 666 donors and used that subset as a discovery cohort. Every discovery cohort repertoire had been produced on one sequencing platform. A later analysis re-examined previously published TCR beta repertoires from 600 to 700 donors and added high-resolution HLA genotyping to investigate patterns of TCR occurrence. HLA typing included class I and class II loci at four-digit resolution. To predict cytomegalovirus infection status, the study combined high-throughput TCR immunosequencing, statistical association of individual TCRs with disease status, and machine learning. The study aimed to test whether cataloging public T cell receptors could reveal signatures of past pathogen exposure. General findings and caveats noted by the study authors: In an earlier analysis of approximately 600 of the donors, most TCR beta V segments were observed in productive rearrangements about 87% or about 30% of the time, broadly matching IMGT annotations. Correlated functional status among segregating V segments might be attributable to linkage disequilibrium, but an unknown experimental factor could not be ruled out. When HLA alleles, especially DR and DQ, strongly co-occurred, TCR associations were difficult to assign to individual alleles. Cytomegalovirus status was reported to be diagnosed by the classifier with high specificity and sensitivity in both the original and validation cohorts. The only immune exposure information available for the cohort was CMV serostatus. In a later analysis, some 17,000 TCR beta sequences were associated with specific HLA alleles at a false discovery rate of 0.05. While some public TCRs were present in many individuals, most TCR sequences turned up only very rarely across donors. It was suggested by the authors that the approach could potentially be generalized to other disease states and immunological phenotypes. Some IMGT-functional V segments, including TRBV6-2 and TRBV6-3, could not be distinguished by the 87-base-pair reads and were therefore excluded. In a later analysis, HLA-associated TCR beta chains showed more clonal expansion and lower generation probabilities than non-associated chains that were equally common. According to a later genetic analysis, donors in an Asian-associated ancestry cluster had fewer N-insertions in productive TCRs than the approximately 650-donor mean. In a later analysis, several top co-occurrence clusters were reported to appear linked to parvovirus B19, influenza, CMV and Epstein-Barr virus. HLA typing was unavailable for some donors at each locus, so association tests used only the typed subset. A further reported finding was that TCR beta sequences accurately predicted the HLA-A and HLA-B alleles for most subjects in the first cohort. Only TCR beta chains were sequenced in this cohort, and the absence of alpha or paired-chain data limited detectable features. According to a later analysis, TCR association rates differed among HLA loci, with DRB1 alleles showing the most associated TCRs and HLA-C alleles showing the fewest. In vitro tests confirmed that a few of the cytomegalovirus-associated TCR beta chains recognize cytomegalovirus antigens. Roughly uniform sequencing depth across donors was assumed in presence/absence analyses, although this assumption may not hold. The study gave a list of 150 to 200 TCR beta chains associated with cytomegalovirus. V-gene and J-gene trimming of TCR beta chains was associated with a missense DCLRE1C variant in a later genetic analysis, and the association was replicated in an independent cohort. The earlier analysis of approximately 540 of the donors excluded fewer than 20 rarely observed V segments, including chromosome 9 orphons, because counts were too low. A group of highly shared sequence variants was considered likely to be a technical artifact of the sequencing pipeline. Most CMV-associated TCR beta chains appeared to be HLA-restricted in a later analysis, and the HLA associations seemed to be driven largely by CMV exposure.

Preparation of the library involved the immunoSEQ multiplex PCR assay. For the multiplex PCR, a mixture combining 60 forward primers for TCR Vbeta segments and 13 reverse primers for TCR Jbeta segments was used. The CDR3 region of rearranged TCR beta genes was amplified from genomic DNA with a multiplex PCR assay. The Illumina HiSeq System was used to sequence the amplified TCR beta libraries as 87-base-pair reads. The source study handled its data this way. In a later analysis, some 80 million unique TCR beta chains were counted across the 690 or so repertoires, and approximately 11 million of these chains were shared by at least two donors. Raw reads were error-corrected and collapsed into unique sequences with a nearest-neighbor algorithm that merged closely related sequences to remove PCR and sequencing errors. CDR3 sequences were aligned to IMGT reference sequences to assign V, D and J gene segments. For a sequence to be retained, at least a six-nucleotide match to both a V gene segment and a J gene segment was required. A rearrangement counted as productive if the CDR3 had no stop codons and remained in frame with V and J, and every other rearrangement counted as non-productive. Following IMGT convention, CDR3 was defined as the stretch from the second conserved V-encoded cysteine up to the conserved J-encoded phenylalanine. The earlier analysis of roughly 590 of the donors excluded any sequence lacking an unambiguous match to a single V gene segment. In an earlier analysis of 450 to 750 of the donors, a V segment was called functional when productive rearrangements were above 56.7%, and segregating when the standard deviation between donors exceeded 5%. A statistical classification framework was developed to diagnose cytomegalovirus status using the catalog of TCR beta chain sequences. V and J gene assignment, in a later analysis, came from comparing TCR nucleotide sequences with IMGT/GENE-DB human TR gene sequences. The TCRdist pipeline was used in a later analysis to assign CDR3 sequences and most-parsimonious VDJ recombination scenarios. A later analysis defined each TCR beta chain by its CDR3 amino acid sequence plus V-gene family, and excluded reads lacking a unique V-gene family. To address suspected cross-contamination and a sequencing artifact, a later analysis removed under 600 highly shared, low-generation-probability nucleotide sequences. A later analysis calculated a clonal expansion index for each public chain from normalized within-repertoire ranks of inferred template counts. In a later analysis, generation probabilities were computed with a VDJ recombination model fitted to out-of-frame rearrangements, and the resulting probabilities were checked against IGoR. Hypergeometric tests were used in a later analysis to score TCR-TCR, TCR-HLA and TCR-CMV co-occurrence, with a repertoire-size bias correction applied to the TCR pairs. False discovery rates were estimated in a later analysis by permuting HLA or CMV assignments 20 times. In a later analysis, co-occurring TCRs were grouped using DBSCAN, and TCRdist sequence similarity was added for clustering within HLA-allele-positive subsets. For co-occurrence clustering, repertoires with fewer than 30,000 or more than 120,000 public chains were excluded, along with four or five repertoires with anomalous nucleotide sharing. TCRdb's version of the immuneACCESS table is confined to in-frame rearrangements and falls short of the full clone set. An unresolved V gene accounts for under half of the shortfall where checked; the remainder is of unknown origin. Clone size and V and J calls were adopted from that table, with D and trimming inferred from the DNA. The sample contains about 190,000 clones, approximately 88% of them found a single time. The top ten clones comprise 2% to 3% of the sample.

CDR1 and CDR2, per the germline V gene, are KGHSH and LQKENI. Its CDR3 holds 15 amino acids, cysteine through phenylalanine. Only the CDR3 DNA stays, 45 bases, in frame from base 1. Deletion took 3 bases off V and 4 bases off J, with a span of 13 bases between the germline ends. This clone appeared a single time. The clone's antigen remains unknown. Per-base qualities were not stored, and no clone one base away is much larger. The cohort was made up of 650 to 700 healthy bone marrow donors. At the time of sampling, every cohort member was nominally healthy, though immune exposures that went unrecorded were likely present. The donor was CMV seropositive and belonged to the group of around 300 seropositive cohort members. Every donor gave a peripheral blood sample, and the peripheral blood mononuclear cells from that sample were used for TCR beta sequencing. The Qiagen DNeasy Blood Extraction Kit was used to extract genomic DNA from the blood cell samples.

The sequenced sample was PBMCs. The rearranged chain carries TRBV18 and TRBJ1-5; 5 matching bases give a weak D call of TRBD1. The receptor comes from a woman in her 50s in good health and CMV-seropositive. The CDR3: CASSPGLGGNQPQHF. The sequence in DNA is TGTGCCAGCTCACCGGGACTCGGGGGGAATCAGCCCCAGCATTTT.